The 29 T cell receptor beta chains below were found in one sample sequenced in a study of shared clonotypes between healthy human individuals. Method: immunoSEQ multiplex PCR; TCRdb's copy keeps in-frame clones and lacks some. The data contain about 2,500,000 clones, around 90% of them seen just once; the ten biggest clones take up about 0.13%. Sequences were obtained from naive CD4+ T cells sorted from blood. Subset indicated: CD45RA+ positively selected. The receptors were sampled from a man between 18 and 35 years old in good health.

The V and J genes are TRBV19 and TRBJ1-2, with 9 positions matching TRBD1. The germline CDR1 and CDR2 sequences are LNHDA and SQIVND (reference sequence). The CDR3 is 14 residues long. J was trimmed by 6 bases and V by 4 bases; bases with no gene match: 6. CDR3 in amino acids: CASSSRDRVNGYTF. CDR3 coding DNA: TGTGCCAGTAGTAGCCGGGACAGGGTTAATGGCTACACCTTC.

The rearrangement joins TRBV18 to TRBJ1-2, with unresolved D. V dropped 3 bases and J dropped 6 bases, with 8 bases sitting between them. The CDR3 contains 12 residues. The germline V gene has CDR1 KGHSH and CDR2 LQKENI. The CDR3 loop reads CASSPIEDGYTF. CDR3 sequence (DNA): TGTGCCAGCTCACCGATCGAGGATGGCTACACCTTC.

This chain uses TRBV7-2 with TRBJ2-1; D might be TRBD1 (6 bases). V was trimmed by 4 bases and J by 6 bases, leaving 13 bases between them. This CDR3 spans 14 amino acids. Germline V gene data show CDR1 as SGHTA and CDR2 as FQGNSA. CDR3 amino acids: CASSSWGQFNEQFF. In DNA form, the CDR3 reads TGTGCCAGCAGCTCATGGGGGCAGTTCAATGAGCAGTTCTTC.

V gene TRBV5-1 combines with J gene TRBJ1-2; a weak D match, TRBD1 (5 bases). Trimming removed 4 bases at V and 3 bases at J, with 13 bases between. Germline values: CDR1 SGHRS, CDR2 YFSETQ. The CDR3 consists of 14 residues. The CDR3 is CASSPRTRDYGYTF. CDR3 coding DNA: TGCGCCAGCAGCCCTAGGACCAGGGACTATGGCTACACCTTC.

On this clone itself: This same CDR3 is encoded by further DNA sequences in the sample. This rearrangement joins TRBV27 to TRBJ2-7; TRBD1 matches 11 bases. The V and J ends lost 5 bases and 2 bases, in that order; junction bases with no gene match: 5. CDR3 length: 15 residues. Germline CDR1 MNHEY, CDR2 SMNVEV (reference sequence). CDR3 in amino acids: CASSAPGQGAYEQYF. The CDR3 region has the DNA TGTGCCAGCAGTGCTCCGGGACAGGGGGCCTACGAGCAGTACTTC.

V usage is TRBV10-3 and J usage is TRBJ1-4, with 8 bases matching TRBD1. The V gene end was trimmed by 10 bases and the J gene end by 7 bases; junction bases not matched to a gene: 2. The CDR3 runs to 11 residues. The germline CDR1 and CDR2 sequences are ENHRY and SYGVKD. The CDR3 loop reads CATTGGEKLFF. CDR3 nucleotide sequence: TGTGCCACCACAGGGGGTGAAAAACTGTTTTTT.

The rearrangement uses TRBV2 and TRBJ1-5; 9 bases align to TRBD1. After removal of 6 bases from V and 6 bases from J, the junction contained 3 bases not matched to a gene. The CDR3 has 13 residues. From germline, CDR1 is SNHLY and CDR2 FYNNEI. The CDR3 DNA follows: TGTGCCAGCAGACAGGGGGCTTTTCAGCCCCAGCATTTT. Translation gives CASRQGAFQPQHF.

The rearrangement joins TRBV27 to TRBJ1-1; D perhaps matches TRBD1 (6 bases). The CDR3 consists of 18 residues. V lost 2 bases and J lost 1, with 20 bases in between. Germline-derived CDR1 and CDR2 are MNHEY and SMNVEV (reference sequence). The CDR3 region is CASSLLTGTRKKNTEAFF. Here the CDR3 DNA reads TGTGCCAGCAGTTTACTAACCGGGACACGGAAGAAGAACACTGAAGCTTTCTTT.

This clone showed up just a few times. The V and J genes are TRBV7-9 and TRBJ1-3; no definite D call. CDR1 and CDR2 from the germline V gene are SEHNR and FQNEAQ (reference sequence). This CDR3 has 15 residues. V lost 6 bases to trimming and J lost 1 base, with 13 bases between them. The CDR3 nucleotides read TGTGCCAGCAGTCACATAACAGCTTCTGGAAACACCATATATTTT. It encodes CASSHITASGNTIYF.

The CDR3 spells CASSTNREQLAQYF. The CDR3 DNA is TGTGCCAGCAGCACCAACAGGGAACAATTGGCTCAGTACTTC. This chain links TRBV7-9 with TRBJ2-5; perhaps TRBD1 as D (6 bases). The length of the CDR3 is 14 residues. CDR1 is SEHNR, CDR2 FQNEAQ, per germline (reference sequence). Trimming shortened V by 5 bases and J by 11 bases, and 21 bases separated the two germline ends.

The chain uses TRBV4-1 and TRBJ1-4; tentatively, D is TRBD1 (5 bases). Germline V lookup: CDR1 MGHRA, CDR2 YSYEKL. This CDR3 region has 15 residues. The V end lost 1 base, the J end lost 8 bases, and 14 bases lay between the germline ends. The CDR3 is CASSQVVVRGEKLFF. The CDR3 DNA reads as TGCGCCAGCAGCCAAGTGGTGGTGAGGGGAGAAAAACTGTTTTTT.

The rearrangement joins TRBV9 to TRBJ2-3; TRBD2 agrees at 8 bases. The CDR3 totals 17 residues. V lost 0 bases and J lost 6; bases outside the gene matches: 12. Germline-derived CDR1 and CDR2 are SGDLS and YYNGEE. CDR3 region: CASSVVSGLVLGDTQYF. The CDR3 DNA is TGTGCCAGCAGCGTAGTTTCGGGACTAGTTCTTGGGGATACGCAGTATTTT. Together with reference TRBV9 and TRBJ2-3, the CDR3 gives the full variable domain: DSGVTQTPKHLITATGQRVTLRCSPRSGDLSVYWYQQSLDQGLQFLIQYYNGEERAKGNILERFSAQQFPDLHSELNLSSLELGDSALYFCASSVVSGLVLGDTQYFGPGTRLTVL.

V gene TRBV4-1 combines with J gene TRBJ1-5; a possible D gene is TRBD1 (6 bases). Trimming left V 5 bases short and J 1 base short, with 15 bases between. The germline V gene encodes CDR1 MGHRA and CDR2 YSYEKL. The CDR3 contains 16 residues. The DNA of the CDR3 is TGCGCCAGCAGCGAACAAGTGGGGGCAAGCAATCAGCCCCAGCATTTT. Its protein is CASSEQVGASNQPQHF.

V is TRBV5-6 and J is TRBJ1-5; D possibly corresponds to TRBD1 (5 bases). The germline V and J ends were trimmed by 0 bases and 4 bases, with 11 bases remaining between them. The CDR3 runs to 15 residues. Germline V gives CDR1 SGHDT, CDR2 YYEEEE. The CDR3 DNA follows: TGTGCCAGCAGCTTGGAAGGGGCGGGAAATCAGCCCCAGCATTTT. Its translation: CASSLEGAGNQPQHF.

This rearrangement joins TRBV4-3 to TRBJ1-1; D remains ambiguous. Looked up from germline, CDR1 is LGHNA and CDR2 is YSLEER. This CDR3 has 18 residues. The V gene lost 0 bases and the J gene lost 0 bases, with 17 bases spanning the gap. CDR3 nucleotide sequence: TGCGCCAGCAGCCAAGATGCTTTGGCAGGAGCCATGAACACTGAAGCTTTCTTT. Protein sequence: CASSQDALAGAMNTEAFF.

Here the CDR3 DNA reads TGTGCCAGCAGACAGGGACAGGGTTACAATGAGCAGTTCTTC. Amino acids: CASRQGQGYNEQFF. V gene TRBV2 combines with J gene TRBJ2-1, with 9 bases aligning to TRBD1. The CDR3 length is 14 residues. V lost 6 bases to trimming and J lost 4 bases; unmatched junction nucleotides: 4. Germline CDR1 SNHLY, CDR2 FYNNEI.

The V call is TRBV18, the J call TRBJ2-7, with 8 nucleotides matching TRBD1. Germline-derived CDR1 and CDR2 are KGHSH and LQKENI. Losses at the gene ends were 2 bases for V and 5 bases for J; bases not matched to a gene: 5. The CDR3 has 14 residues. CDR3 sequence (DNA): TGTGCCAGCTCACCAGGGACAGGCCCCCACGAGCAGTACTTC. Its protein product is CASSPGTGPHEQYF.

Remarks on this clone: Within the sample, other DNA sequences also encode this same CDR3. This chain uses TRBV30 with TRBJ1-1; D ambiguous. Germline assignment: CDR1 GTSNPN and CDR2 SVGIG (reference sequence). The CDR3 has 14 residues. Trimming shortened V by 0 bases and J by 0 bases, and 8 bases separated the two germline ends. This chain's CDR3 is CAWSVPGLNTEAFF. The CDR3 nucleotides are TGTGCCTGGAGTGTACCCGGACTGAACACTGAAGCTTTCTTT.

V and J are TRBV7-2 and TRBJ2-5; a possible D gene is TRBD2 (6 bases). This CDR3 comprises 13 residues. V was cut by 5 bases and J by 5 bases, with 12 bases left in between. The germline V gene has CDR1 SGHTA and CDR2 FQGNSA. The CDR3 nucleotides are TGTGCCAGCAGCCAGGGACTCTGGGAGACCCAGTACTTC. It codes for CASSQGLWETQYF.

The rearrangement links TRBV10-1 to TRBJ2-2, with D perhaps matching TRBD2 (6 bases). CDR1 WNHNN and CDR2 SYGVQD come from the germline V gene (reference sequence). Trimming took 5 bases from V and 7 from J, leaving 11 bases between them. The CDR3 length is 13 residues. The CDR3 DNA is TGCGCCAGCAGTCCGACTAGGGGCGGGGAGCTGTTTTTT. This sequence encodes CASSPTRGGELFF.

This clone has a single count. V gene TRBV5-1 combines with J gene TRBJ2-5, with no clear D. CDR3 size: 12 residues. Trimming removed 7 bases from V and 4 bases from J, with 11 bases in between. Germline V gene lookup returns CDR1 SGHRS and CDR2 YFSETQ. The CDR3 spells CASRTVRETQYF. CDR3 DNA: TGCGCCAGCCGAACCGTTCGAGAGACCCAGTACTTC.

V and J are TRBV18 and TRBJ1-2; possible D gene TRBD1, 6 bases. V lost 3 bases and J lost 8, with 19 bases in between. From germline, CDR1 is KGHSH and CDR2 LQKENI. The CDR3 sequence is 15 residues long. CDR3 sequence: CASSPDLGGAGGYTF. DNA of the CDR3: TGTGCCAGCTCACCGGATTTGGGGGGCGCTGGGGGCTACACCTTC.

This rearrangement joins TRBV9 to TRBJ2-7, with 8 bases fitting TRBD1. Germline values: CDR1 SGDLS, CDR2 YYNGEE. V lost 4 bases and J lost 2; bases outside the gene matches: 8. The CDR3 sequence is 15 residues long. The CDR3: CASSPGQGFTYEQYF. The CDR3 DNA is TGTGCCAGCAGCCCTGGACAGGGCTTTACCTACGAGCAGTACTTC.

Details on this clone: Relative to the germline gene, one junction end is altered; a read error may explain this. The chain recombines TRBV18 with TRBJ1-1, with a tentative D call TRBD1 (5 bases). The CDR3 has 13 amino acids. Germline V lookup: CDR1 KGHSH, CDR2 LQKENI. CDR3: CASSPNRNSEAFF. The CDR3 bases are TGTGCCAGCTCACCAAACAGGAACAGTGAAGCTTTCTTT.

The DNA for the CDR3 is TGTGCCAGCAACCAAGCGGGAGGGATTTCGGATGAGCAGTTCTTC. The encoded protein is CASNQAGGISDEQFF. V is TRBV6-5 and J is TRBJ2-1, with 10 positions matching TRBD2. Losses at the gene ends were 7 bases for V and 8 bases for J; bases not matched to a gene: 11. The CDR3 is 15 amino acids. From germline, CDR1 is MNHEY and CDR2 SVGAGI.

The V call is TRBV5-1, the J call TRBJ2-2, with D unclear. Deletions cut 2 bases from V and 5 bases from J, with 7 bases between. Germline CDR1 SGHRS, CDR2 YFSETQ. The CDR3 has 13 residues. CDR3 DNA: TGCGCCAGCAGCTTTCAATCAACCGGGGAGCTGTTTTTT. As protein: CASSFQSTGELFF.

Regarding this clone: Other DNA sequences of this sample code for an identical CDR3. The CDR3 loop reads CASSRGQNTEAFF. The CDR3 nucleotides read TGTGCCAGCAGTAGGGGCCAGAACACTGAAGCTTTCTTT. J is TRBJ1-1 and V is TRBV6-5; tentative D call: TRBD1 (5 bases). Germline V CDR1 and CDR2: MNHEY, SVGAGI. V lost 5 bases, J lost 1 base, and 8 bases lay in between. The CDR3 is 13 amino acids.

The rearrangement links TRBV16 to TRBJ1-5; D is possibly TRBD1 (5 bases). V gave up 4 bases and J gave up 6 bases, with 10 bases separating them. Germline values: CDR1 KGHSY, CDR2 FQNENV. The CDR3 has 13 amino acids. CDR3 nucleotides: TGTGCCAGCAGCCCTGGGGACCGTCAGCCCCAGCATTTT. Translating gives CASSPGDRQPQHF. Looking up the rest from reference TRBV16 and TRBJ1-5 gives the full variable domain: GEEVAQTPKHLVRGEGQKAKLYCAPIKGHSYVFWYQQVLKNEFKFLISFQNENVFDETGMPKERFSAKCLPNSPCSLEIQATKLEDSAVYFCASSPGDRQPQHFGDGTRLSIL.

The chain combines TRBV6-6 with TRBJ1-2; 8 bases align to TRBD1. Germline V CDR1 and CDR2: MNHNY, SVGAGI (reference sequence). The CDR3 runs 16 residues. V lost 5 bases and J lost 0; bases outside the gene matches: 8. The CDR3 region has the DNA TGTGCCAGCAGTCCGACAGGGGCAATTACTAACTATGGCTACACCTTC. Translated, it gives CASSPTGAITNYGYTF.